This T cell receptor beta chain was obtained from a study of blood T cell repertoires in COVID-19. Study in general: The United States, Italy and Spain supplied acute and convalescent COVID-19 samples. T cells, B-cell-depleted T cells, or PBMCs provided the cDNA or gDNA that served as material.

Notes on this clone: This same CDR3 is encoded by further DNA sequences in the sample.

Germline lookup yields CDR1 SGHTA and CDR2 FQGNSA. V lost 4 bases to trimming and J lost 3 bases, with 7 bases between them. The CDR3 sequence is 13 residues long. Authors' analysis steps: It was from reference gene primer amplification that nucleated cell counts were estimated. Data came from immunoSEQ multiplex PCR; TCRdb stores just in-frame clones and leaves some out. V, J and clone size were drawn from that table, and D and trimming were deduced from the DNA. The sample contains more than 300,000 clones, around nine tenths of which appear only once. The sequenced sample was peripheral blood. V is TRBV7-2 and J is TRBJ1-5; no definite D call. The source of this sequence is a woman between 65 and 79 years old with COVID-19, enrolled during active disease. The CDR3 spells CASSSGLNQPQHF. The DNA for the CDR3 is TGTGCCAGCAGCTCCGGACTCAATCAGCCCCAGCATTTT. Full variable domain (outside the CDR3, taken from reference TRBV7-2 and TRBJ1-5): GAGVSQSPSNKVTEKGKDVELRCDPISGHTALYWYRQSLGQGLEFLIYFQGNSAPDKSGLPSDRFSAERTGGSVSTLTIQRTQQEDSAVYLCASSSGLNQPQHFGDGTRLSIL.